The 18 T cell receptor beta chains presented below share a single source sample, sequenced in a study of Ad26.COV2.S vaccination and SARS-CoV-2 variants. Assay used: immunoSEQ multiplex PCR; TCRdb lists only in-frame clones, some missing. The table lists about 680,000 clones, 89% of them singletons. This sample's treatment: around 19 received Ad26.COV2.S at low or high dose, single or two shots; about 5 received placebo; per-sample allocation not given. Specimen acquisition occurred on day 63 following the initial vaccine or placebo injection. Sequences were derived from peripheral blood, sampled in a trial of Ad26.COV2.S vaccine versus placebo. Every receptor here comes from a person aged 18-65 years who received the Ad26.COV2.S COVID-19 vaccine or a placebo.

The chain recombines TRBV15 with TRBJ2-1; 8 positions agree with TRBD2. V lost 3 bases and J lost 4; bases outside the gene matches: 11. Germline-derived CDR1 and CDR2 are LNHNV and YYDKDF (reference sequence). The CDR3 loop spans 17 amino acids. The CDR3 DNA follows: TGTGCCACCAGCAGTTATTCTGCGGGGGGACCATACAATGAGCAGTTCTTC. Amino acids: CATSSYSAGGPYNEQFF.

The V call is TRBV29-1, the J call TRBJ1-2; possible D gene TRBD1, 5 bases. The ends were cut back, 4 bases at V and 0 bases at J, with 9 bases in the middle. The CDR3 has 13 residues. The V gene's germline CDR1 is SQVTM and CDR2 ANQGSEA. In DNA, the CDR3 is TGCAGCGTTGGGACAAGTGCTAACTATGGCTACACCTTC. Encoded protein: CSVGTSANYGYTF.

The genes are TRBV7-2 and TRBJ2-3; 10 nucleotides line up with TRBD2. V was clipped by 2 bases and J by 4 bases; unmatched bases: 9. This CDR3 contains 17 residues. Germline values: CDR1 SGHTA, CDR2 FQGNSA. This chain's CDR3 is CASSLRVSGGAADTQYF. CDR3 DNA sequence: TGTGCCAGCAGCTTACGAGTAAGCGGGGGGGCGGCAGATACGCAGTATTTT.

The CDR3 DNA is TGTGCCAGCAGTCGACAATTGAACACTGAAGCTTTCTTT. Amino acids: CASSRQLNTEAFF. The V gene is TRBV6-5, the J gene TRBJ1-1, with unresolved D. CDR1 and CDR2 (germline): MNHEY, SVGAGI. The CDR3 is 13 amino acids. With 5 bases removed from V and 0 bases from J, the gap between germline ends came to 7 bases.

The rearrangement links TRBV9 to TRBJ1-1; TRBD1 might be the D (5 bases). CDR3 length: 16 residues. CDR1 and CDR2 (germline): SGDLS, YYNGEE. The V gene lost 3 bases and the J gene lost 3 bases, with 18 bases spanning the gap. The CDR3 is CASSASRGPGDTEAFF. CDR3 bases: TGTGCCAGCAGCGCCTCGAGGGGCCCGGGGGACACTGAAGCTTTCTTT.

The chain joins TRBV9 to TRBJ1-2; TRBD1 is a possible D gene (5 bases). CDR3 length equals 14 residues. V dropped 1 base and J dropped 2 bases, with 9 bases sitting between them. Looked up from germline, CDR1 is SGDLS and CDR2 is YYNGEE. The CDR3 sequence: CASSVSQGNYGYTF. CDR3 DNA: TGTGCCAGCAGCGTAAGCCAGGGAAACTATGGCTACACCTTC.

This clone appeared once. The chain links TRBV5-1 to TRBJ1-2; 8 bases are a match to TRBD1. CDR1 and CDR2 from the germline V gene are SGHRS and YFSETQ. V lost 0 bases to trimming and J lost 6 bases; unmatched junction nucleotides: 10. This CDR3 region has 16 residues. The CDR3 sequence: CASSLEVGDRGHGYTF. The CDR3 DNA sequence: TGCGCCAGCAGCTTGGAGGTGGGTGACAGGGGCCATGGCTACACCTTC. Together with reference TRBV5-1 and TRBJ1-2, the CDR3 gives the full variable domain: KAGVTQTPRYLIKTRGQQVTLSCSPISGHRSVSWYQQTPGQGLQFLFEYFSETQRNKGNFPGRFSGRQFSNSRSEMNVSTLELGDSALYLCASSLEVGDRGHGYTFGSGTRLTVV.

The chain recombines TRBV5-1 with TRBJ2-1; no clear D gene. Trimming removed 4 bases from V and 6 bases from J, with 11 bases in between. Germline values: CDR1 SGHRS, CDR2 YFSETQ. The CDR3 is 13 amino acids. For the CDR3, the DNA is TGCGCCAGCAGCGCTGGGGTCATCAATGAGCAGTTCTTC. It codes for CASSAGVINEQFF.

This chain joins TRBV30 and TRBJ1-3; the match to TRBD1 covers 8 bases. This CDR3 is built from 12 residues. Germline V gene data show CDR1 as GTSNPN and CDR2 as SVGIG (reference sequence). Trimming at V came to 6 bases and at J to 8 bases, leaving 6 bases not matched to a gene. Written as DNA, the CDR3 is TGTGCCTGTGATACAGGGGGGTACACCATATATTTT. It yields the protein CACDTGGYTIYF.

This clone was observed once. The chain uses TRBV13 and TRBJ2-7; 8 bases fit TRBD1. Trimming at V came to 3 bases and at J to 3 bases, leaving 7 bases not matched to a gene. Looked up from germline, CDR1 is PRHDT and CDR2 is FYEKMQ (reference sequence). This CDR3 spans 15 amino acids. CDR3 protein: CASSFAGTGRYEQYF. The CDR3 DNA sequence: TGTGCCAGCAGCTTCGCCGGGACAGGCCGCTACGAGCAGTACTTC.

The chain links TRBV27 to TRBJ2-3; TRBD2 aligns across 8 bases. This CDR3 contains 15 residues. The V and J ends lost 2 bases and 4 bases, in that order; junction bases with no gene match: 5. Germline V gives CDR1 MNHEY, CDR2 SMNVEV (reference sequence). Written as DNA, the CDR3 is TGTGCCAGCAGTTTAAAGGGACTAGGGGCAGATACGCAGTATTTT. Translating it yields CASSLKGLGADTQYF.

The chain couples TRBV9 to TRBJ1-3; no definite D call. Trimming stripped 7 bases from V and 1 base from J, with 12 bases between. The CDR3 consists of 14 residues. The germline V gene has CDR1 SGDLS and CDR2 YYNGEE. CDR3: CASAPVGSGNTIYF. The CDR3 DNA reads TGTGCCAGCGCCCCCGTGGGGTCTGGAAACACCATATATTTT.

This sequence joins TRBV12-2 and TRBJ1-1. TRBV12-2 is a pseudogene segment. CDR3 length: 11 amino acids. The CDR3, as DNA: TGTGCAAGTCGGGTCGGTACTGAAGCTTTCTTT. Translating gives CASRVGTEAFF.

This clone occurred once. As DNA, the CDR3 is TGCGCCAGCAGCTTGGGAGGGGACCGGGTGCAGTTCTTC. Translation gives CASSLGGDRVQFF. The V gene is TRBV5-1, the J gene TRBJ2-1, with D perhaps TRBD1 or TRBD2 (5 bases each). The CDR3 extends over 13 amino acids. Germline V gives CDR1 SGHRS, CDR2 YFSETQ. V was clipped by 0 bases and J by 12 bases, with 13 bases between them.

This rearrangement joins TRBV7-2 to TRBJ1-5; the D gene is possibly TRBD1 (6 bases). CDR1 is SGHTA, CDR2 FQGNSA, per germline. This CDR3 is built from 17 residues. The V and J ends lost 1 base and 3 bases respectively, with 16 bases between them. The CDR3 spells CASSLGSGRGVNQPQHF. The DNA of the CDR3 is TGTGCCAGCAGCTTAGGTTCAGGCAGGGGAGTCAATCAGCCCCAGCATTTT.

V usage is TRBV9 and J usage is TRBJ2-2; no clear D gene. This CDR3 contains 14 residues. In germline, CDR1 is SGDLS, CDR2 YYNGEE. With 5 bases removed from V and 1 base from J, the gap between germline ends came to 9 bases. DNA of the CDR3: TGTGCCAGCAGGGGGTGGTTGAACACCGGGGAGCTGTTTTTT. Translation: CASRGWLNTGELFF.

The V call is TRBV24-1, the J call TRBJ2-1, with 7 bases aligning to TRBD2. Germline values: CDR1 KGHDR, CDR2 SFDVKD. The CDR3 totals 17 residues. Germline trimming cut 3 bases from V and 0 bases from J; bases unmatched to any gene: 7. Here the CDR3 DNA reads TGTGCCACCAGTGATGCCGGGGGGAATCCCTCCTACAATGAGCAGTTCTTC. It codes for CATSDAGGNPSYNEQFF.

The rearrangement uses TRBV4-1 and TRBJ1-3; D possibly corresponds to TRBD1 (6 bases). The V gene lost 4 bases and the J gene lost 4 bases, with 11 bases spanning the gap. This CDR3 is built from 14 residues. Germline V gene sequence: CDR1 MGHRA, CDR2 YSYEKL. In DNA, the CDR3 is TGCGCCAGCAGCCTACGGGGGGCCGGAAACACCATATATTTT. Its translation: CASSLRGAGNTIYF.